This TCR beta chain was identified in a study of blood T cell repertoires in COVID-19. With V trimmed by 6 bases and J by 3 bases, 4 bases remained unmatched. Germline V lookup: CDR1 WSHSY, CDR2 SAAADI. The CDR3 spans 13 residues. Produced via immunoSEQ multiplex PCR; TCRdb's table is partial and in-frame only. This table has around 170,000 clones, roughly 90% appearing once. This receptor was taken from a man aged 60 to 75 with acute or convalescent COVID-19. The chain recombines TRBV10-2 with TRBJ1-2, with 7 bases matching TRBD1. Sequenced sample: peripheral blood. CDR3 residues: CASRPGQDYGYTF. CDR3 DNA sequence: TGCGCCAGCAGACCCGGACAGGACTATGGCTACACCTTC.